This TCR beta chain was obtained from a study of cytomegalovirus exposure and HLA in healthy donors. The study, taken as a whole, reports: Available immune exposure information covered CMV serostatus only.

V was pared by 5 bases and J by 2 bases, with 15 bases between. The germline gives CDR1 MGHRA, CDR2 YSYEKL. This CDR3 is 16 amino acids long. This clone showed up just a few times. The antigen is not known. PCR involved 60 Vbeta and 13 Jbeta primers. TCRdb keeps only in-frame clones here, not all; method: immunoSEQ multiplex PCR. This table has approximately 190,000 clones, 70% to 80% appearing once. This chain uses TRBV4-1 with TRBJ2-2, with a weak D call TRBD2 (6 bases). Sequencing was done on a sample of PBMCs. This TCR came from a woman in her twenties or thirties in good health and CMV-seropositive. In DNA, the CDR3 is TGCGCCAGCAGCGCGGAGGGACTGGGAAACACCGGGGAGCTGTTTTTT. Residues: CASSAEGLGNTGELFF.